This note documents a single TCR beta chain sequence. The sample originates from a study of shared clonotypes between healthy human individuals. Measured with immunoSEQ multiplex PCR; TCRdb has only the in-frame clones, and not every one. The table lists under 1,900,000 clones, around 98.5% of them singletons. From germline, CDR1 is SGHAT and CDR2 FQNNGV. V was shortened by 1 base and J by 5 bases, with 8 bases between the two germline ends. This CDR3 has 13 amino acids. This rearrangement joins TRBV11-2 to TRBJ2-5, with no clear D. Sequenced sample: naive CD4+ T cells sorted from blood. Subset defined: CD45RA+ positively selected. This receptor was identified in a man aged 25-45 years in good health. The CDR3 bases are TGTGCCAGCAGCTTAGCCTGGGATGAGACCCAGTACTTC. It yields the protein CASSLAWDETQYF.